These 18 T cell receptor beta chains were all obtained from the same sample, sequenced in a study of blood T cells in healthy people across ages. A J-beta primer mix and a sample-barcoded 5' primer were used in a second PCR of roughly 6 to 11 cycles. One entry per CDR3 protein, called by TCRdb with MiXCR from the 5' RACE reads. The table lists around 1.5 million distinct CDR3 sequences, around 59% of them singletons. Material: blood. The receptors were sampled from a man in his late teens or twenties in good health.

This clonotype appeared a few times. This chain joins TRBV20-1 and TRBJ1-1; TRBD1 matches at 11 bases. The CDR3 runs to 14 residues. Germline lookup yields CDR1 DFQATT and CDR2 SNEGSKA (reference sequence). J lost 3 bases, V lost 1 base, and 1 base had no gene match. Here the CDR3 DNA reads TGCAGTGCTAGAGGGGGACAGGGGGACACTGAAGCTTTCTTT. Protein sequence: CSARGGQGDTEAFF.

The gene calls are TRBV20-1 and TRBJ2-5; tentatively, D is TRBD2 (5 bases). The CDR3 contains 13 residues. Germline CDR1 DFQATT, CDR2 SNEGSKA (reference sequence). V lost 3 bases and J 5 bases, leaving 13 bases between the germline ends. The CDR3 loop reads CSARLERRETQYF. The DNA for the CDR3 is TGCAGTGCTAGGCTAGAGAGGAGGGAGACCCAGTACTTC.

V and J are TRBV4-1 and TRBJ2-3; weak D call: TRBD1 (6 bases). Trimming took 7 bases from V and 2 from J, leaving 16 bases between them. This CDR3 spans 15 amino acids. The germline gives CDR1 MGHRA, CDR2 YSYEKL. CDR3 sequence (DNA): TGCGCCAGCAACCGGCAAGGGGGTAACACAGATACGCAGTATTTT. This translates into CASNRQGGNTDTQYF.

The chain combines TRBV4-1 with TRBJ1-6; no firm D call. CDR1 is MGHRA, CDR2 YSYEKL, per germline. The germline V and J ends were trimmed by 5 bases and 7 bases, with 15 bases remaining between them. The CDR3 totals 15 residues. CDR3 bases: TGCGCCAGCAGCTACTCTCAAAACAACAATTCACCCCTCCACTTT. Translating gives CASSYSQNNNSPLHF.

The V call is TRBV4-3, the J call TRBJ1-2; D is perhaps TRBD1 (5 bases). Between the trimmed V and J ends, which lost 0 bases and 2 bases, there was a span of 16 bases. CDR3 length equals 17 residues. Germline lookup yields CDR1 LGHNA and CDR2 YSLEER. The CDR3 sequence: CASSQDLRAGGNYGYTF. DNA for the CDR3: TGCGCCAGCAGCCAAGATTTGCGGGCGGGGGGGAACTATGGCTACACCTTC.

A note on this clonotype: Sequence at one end of the junction differs from germline and may be a read error. The chain links TRBV6-6 to TRBJ1-5; perhaps TRBD1 as D (5 bases). Germline assignment: CDR1 MNHNY and CDR2 SVGAGI (reference sequence). This CDR3 comprises 15 residues. The CDR3 loop is CASSYGRVQGQPRHF. Written as DNA, the CDR3 is TGTGCCAGCAGTTACGGCAGGGTGCAGGGCCAGCCCCGGCATTTT.

V usage is TRBV6-2 or TRBV6-3 and J usage is TRBJ2-5; D is possibly TRBD2 (5 bases). The CDR3 is made up of 15 amino acids. Trimming removed 0 bases at V and 1 base at J, with 9 bases between. Germline CDR1 and CDR2: MNHEY and SVGEGT. The DNA of the CDR3 is TGTGCCAGCAGTTACTCAGGAGGCTTCCAAGAGACCCAGTACTTC. Translation gives CASSYSGGFQETQYF.

This clonotype was found a few times. This sequence joins TRBV29-1 and TRBJ2-3; D is undetermined. The CDR3 spans 13 residues. The germline CDR1 and CDR2 sequences are SQVTM and ANQGSEA. Trimming removed 4 bases at V and 2 bases at J, with 10 bases between. CDR3: CSVGHPLTDTQYF. The CDR3, as DNA: TGCAGCGTTGGACACCCGCTCACAGATACGCAGTATTTT.

This chain links TRBV7-9 with TRBJ1-5, with TRBD1 as a possible D gene (5 bases). The V end was cut by 0 bases, the J end by 9 bases, with 12 bases between. This CDR3 is built from 14 residues. Germline V gene sequence: CDR1 SEHNR, CDR2 FQNEAQ (reference sequence). The CDR3 is CASSLADIGTPQHF. The CDR3 bases are TGTGCCAGCAGCTTAGCCGACATTGGGACGCCCCAGCATTTT.

The chain joins TRBV9 to TRBJ2-4; TRBD2 might be the D (5 bases). The CDR3 contains 15 residues. From germline, CDR1 is SGDLS and CDR2 YYNGEE. The germline V and J ends were trimmed by 0 bases and 0 bases, with 7 bases remaining between them. The CDR3 bases are TGTGCCAGCAGCGTAGACGGACTAGCCAAAAACATTCAGTACTTC. It is translated as CASSVDGLAKNIQYF.

This clonotype was found a few times. The chain has TRBV12-3 or TRBV12-4 and TRBJ1-2; a weak D match, TRBD1 (5 bases). Trimming cost V 5 bases and J 4 bases, with 26 bases left between them. The CDR3 has 18 amino acids. The CDR3 region has the DNA TGTGCCAGCAGTCCCCTAATGCAAGGGGACGGCTTTTTCTATGGCTACACCTTC. Translated, it gives CASSPLMQGDGFFYGYTF.

The rearrangement joins TRBV4-2 to TRBJ2-5; the D is unclear. The V end lost 0 bases, the J end lost 5 bases, and 19 bases lay between the germline ends. This CDR3 spans 17 amino acids. The V gene's germline CDR1 is LGHNA and CDR2 YNFKEQ. In DNA, the CDR3 is TGTGCCAGCAGCCAAGAAGGAAGGGCATCCTTCGGGGAGACCCAGTACTTC. Its translation is CASSQEGRASFGETQYF.

The rearrangement uses TRBV20-1 and TRBJ2-3; TRBD2 might be the D (6 bases). Germline CDR1 is DFQATT and CDR2 is SNEGSKA (reference sequence). CDR3 size: 14 residues. The germline V and J ends were trimmed by 3 bases and 6 bases, with 16 bases remaining between them. CDR3 coding DNA: TGCAGTGCTAGCAGATGGGGAGGTTCGGATACGCAGTATTTT. Protein: CSASRWGGSDTQYF.

This clonotype showed up just a few times. The CDR3 nucleotides read TGTGCCAGCTCATACCGGGACACACGGAACACTGAAGCTTTCTTT. Translating gives CASSYRDTRNTEAFF. This chain connects TRBV18 to TRBJ1-1; TRBD1 is a possible D gene (6 bases). Trimming stripped 5 bases from V and 1 base from J, with 14 bases between. This CDR3 is 15 amino acids long. Per the germline V gene, CDR1 is KGHSH and CDR2 is LQKENI.

The chain combines TRBV9 with TRBJ2-7, with 11 nucleotides matching TRBD2. Germline V gene sequence: CDR1 SGDLS, CDR2 YYNGEE. V was clipped by 3 bases and J by 4 bases; unmatched bases: 3. The CDR3 sequence is 14 residues long. Written as DNA, the CDR3 is TGTGCCAGCAGCGGGGGACTAGCGGAGTACGAGCAGTACTTC. Translated, it gives CASSGGLAEYEQYF.

The chain is built from TRBV3-1 and TRBJ1-2, with D maybe TRBD1 (5 bases). Germline CDR1 LGHDT, CDR2 YNNKEL (reference sequence). V was clipped by 1 base and J by 3 bases, with 18 bases between them. The CDR3 length is 17 residues. For the CDR3, the DNA is TGTGCCAGCAGCCAAGGAGTGGCAGGGAAGAATTACTATGGCTACACCTTC. This codes for CASSQGVAGKNYYGYTF.

J is TRBJ2-1 and V is TRBV6-2 or TRBV6-3; 7 bases line up with TRBD2. Germline V gene lookup returns CDR1 MNHEY and CDR2 SVGEGT. The CDR3 is 18 residues long. Trimming removed 1 base from V and 0 bases from J; junction bases left unmatched: 9. DNA for the CDR3: TGTGCCAGCAGTTACTTTACGTCTAGCGGTGTCTCCTACAATGAGCAGTTCTTC. This encodes CASSYFTSSGVSYNEQFF.

The V gene is TRBV4-1, the J gene TRBJ2-4, with TRBD1 as a possible D gene (5 bases). The end of the DNA is better explained by TRBJ2-7, so the J call may be wrong. Germline CDR1 MGHRA, CDR2 YSYEKL. The CDR3 extends over 14 amino acids. CDR3 sequence (DNA): TGCGCCAGCAGCCAAGCATCAGGGAAAAACGAGCAGTACTTC. It codes for CASSQASGKNEQYF.